This paragraph reports one T cell receptor (beta chain). The sample comes from a study of blood T cell repertoires in COVID-19. Study summary: Samples of COVID-19 (acute and convalescent) were obtained from the United States, Italy and Spain. PBMCs, B-cell-depleted T cells, or T cells were the source of the cDNA or gDNA that made up the material.

The germline CDR1 and CDR2 sequences are SEHNR and FQNEAQ (reference sequence). V lost 5 bases and J lost 1, with 11 bases in between. The CDR3 contains 14 residues. Original processing notes: Nucleated cell number was recorded as an estimate derived from reference gene primer amplification. The repertoire was sequenced with immunoSEQ multiplex PCR; TCRdb's copy has only in-frame clones and lacks some. D and trimming come from the DNA, and the V and J calls and clone size come from that table. Of 75,000 to 100,000 clones in the sample, about 86% are singletons; the top ten hold approximately 15%. This receptor was identified in a human donor in a cohort sampled during active COVID-19. Sequences were obtained from peripheral blood. The V gene is TRBV7-9, the J gene TRBJ1-1; no definite D call. CDR3 DNA: TGTGCCAGCAGCCACAGAGATAAGAACACTGAAGCTTTCTTT. Its translation is CASSHRDKNTEAFF.